This TCR beta chain emerged from a study of T cell clonality in common variable immunodeficiency. Generated by immunoSEQ multiplex PCR, the TCRdb table keeps only in-frame clones and is missing some. This sample carries fewer than 75,000 clones, none of them present only once. This clone was detected many times. The antigen is unknown. The CDR3 extends 3 residues past the end of the read, so its final part is completed from the germline J gene. Study results and caveats: Authors noted CVID clonality's cause needs subpopulation repertoire sequencing. CVID subjects had higher TCRbeta clonality than healthy controls, most marked in about a third.

Looked up from germline, CDR1 is MNHEY and CDR2 is SVGEGT. This CDR3 comprises 15 residues. Trimming left V 1 base short and J 6 bases short, with 13 bases between. This rearrangement joins TRBV6-2 or TRBV6-3 to TRBJ1-5, with D possibly TRBD1 on 5 matching bases. The receptor was isolated from a person aged 18-70 years in good health. Sequenced material: peripheral blood mononuclear cells. The CDR3 bases that were read are TGTGCCAGCAGTTACTTCGGGGGTAGCGGTCAGCCC. This gives the protein CASSYFGGSGQP. The entire CDR3 protein is CASSYFGGSGQPQHF.